The entry below describes one T cell receptor (beta chain). The antigen is unknown. Sequencing used immunoSEQ multiplex PCR; TCRdb keeps in-frame clones, though not all of them. The data contain about 10,000 clones, about three quarters of them singletons. The entry originates in a study of chemoradiotherapy in HPV16-positive cancers. The overall study: A couple of HPV16-positive patients' cells yielded candidate HPV-specific clones and common motifs.

Study-wide points: In HPV16-positive patients, HPV-responsive T-cell expansion tracked better recurrence-free survival. During treatment, candidate HPV-specific clones and E7-related motifs expanded in tumor. Only a couple of HPV16-positive patients supplied the functional HPV-specificity definition.

This CDR3 comprises 14 residues. Germline V gives CDR1 MNHEY, CDR2 SMNVEV (reference sequence). V lost 0 bases to trimming and J lost 4 bases, with 10 bases between them. This sample comprised tumor tissue, obtained from a patient who underwent chemoradiotherapy. The chain carries TRBV27 and TRBJ2-7; D call uncertain. The sequence derives from a human donor with HPV-associated anogenital cancer. CDR3 DNA sequence: TGTGCCAGCAGTTTATCTAGGCTTCGTTACGAGCAGTACTTC. Residues: CASSLSRLRYEQYF.